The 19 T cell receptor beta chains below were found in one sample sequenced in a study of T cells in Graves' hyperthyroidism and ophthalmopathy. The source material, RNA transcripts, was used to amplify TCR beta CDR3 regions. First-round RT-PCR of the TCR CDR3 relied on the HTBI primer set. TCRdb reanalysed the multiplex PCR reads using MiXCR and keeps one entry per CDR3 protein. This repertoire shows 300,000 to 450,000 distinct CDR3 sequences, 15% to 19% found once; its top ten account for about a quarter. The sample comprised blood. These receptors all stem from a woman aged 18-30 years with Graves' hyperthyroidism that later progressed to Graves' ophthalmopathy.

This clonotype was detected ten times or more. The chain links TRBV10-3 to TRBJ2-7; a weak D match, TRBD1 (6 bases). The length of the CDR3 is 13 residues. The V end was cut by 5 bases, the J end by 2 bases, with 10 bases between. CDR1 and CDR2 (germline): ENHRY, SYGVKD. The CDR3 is CAISPGHPYEQYF. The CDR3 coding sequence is TGTGCCATCAGTCCGGGACACCCCTACGAGCAGTACTTC.

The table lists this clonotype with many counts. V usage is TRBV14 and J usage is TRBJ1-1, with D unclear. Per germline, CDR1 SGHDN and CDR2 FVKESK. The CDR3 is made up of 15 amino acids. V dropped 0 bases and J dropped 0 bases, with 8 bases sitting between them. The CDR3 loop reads CASSQDRRLNTEAFF. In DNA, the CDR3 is TGTGCCAGCAGCCAAGACAGGCGCTTGAACACTGAAGCTTTCTTT. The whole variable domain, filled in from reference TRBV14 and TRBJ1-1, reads EAGVTQFPSHSVIEKGQTVTLRCDPISGHDNLYWYRRVMGKEIKFLLHFVKESKQDESGMPNNRFLAERTGGTYSTLKVQPAELEDSGVYFCASSQDRRLNTEAFFGQGTRLTVV.

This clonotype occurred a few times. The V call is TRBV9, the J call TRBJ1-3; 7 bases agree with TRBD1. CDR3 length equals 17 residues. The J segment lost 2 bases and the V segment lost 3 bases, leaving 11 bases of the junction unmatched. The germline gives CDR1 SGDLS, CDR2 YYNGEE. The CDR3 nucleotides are TGTGCCAGCAGCGCCCCTAGGGGGGACAGAACTGGAAACACCATATATTTT. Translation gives CASSAPRGDRTGNTIYF.

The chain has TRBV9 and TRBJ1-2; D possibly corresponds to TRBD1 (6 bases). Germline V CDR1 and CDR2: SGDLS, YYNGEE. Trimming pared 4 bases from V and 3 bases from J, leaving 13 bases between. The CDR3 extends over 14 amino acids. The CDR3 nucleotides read TGTGCCAGCAGCCGGGGGGGGGCAGACTATGGCTACACCTTC. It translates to CASSRGGADYGYTF.

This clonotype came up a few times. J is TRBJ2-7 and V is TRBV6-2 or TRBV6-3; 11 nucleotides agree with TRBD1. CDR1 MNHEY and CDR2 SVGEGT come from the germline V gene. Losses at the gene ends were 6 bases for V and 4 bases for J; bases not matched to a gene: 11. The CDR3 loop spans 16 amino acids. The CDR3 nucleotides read TGTGCCAGCAGCCCGCCAAGAGGGACAGGGGGATACGAGCAGTACTTC. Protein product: CASSPPRGTGGYEQYF.

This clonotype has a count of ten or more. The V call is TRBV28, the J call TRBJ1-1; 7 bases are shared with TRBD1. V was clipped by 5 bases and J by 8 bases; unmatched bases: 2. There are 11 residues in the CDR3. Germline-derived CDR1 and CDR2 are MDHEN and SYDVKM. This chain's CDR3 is CASSPDREAFF. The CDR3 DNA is TGTGCCAGCAGTCCGGACAGGGAAGCTTTCTTT.

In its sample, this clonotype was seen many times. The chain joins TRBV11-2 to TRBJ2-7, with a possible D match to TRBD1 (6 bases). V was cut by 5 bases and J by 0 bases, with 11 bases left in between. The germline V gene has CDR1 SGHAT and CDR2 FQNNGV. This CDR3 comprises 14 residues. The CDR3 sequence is CASSLDRSSYEQYF. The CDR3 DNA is TGTGCCAGCAGCCTCGACAGGAGCTCCTACGAGCAGTACTTC.

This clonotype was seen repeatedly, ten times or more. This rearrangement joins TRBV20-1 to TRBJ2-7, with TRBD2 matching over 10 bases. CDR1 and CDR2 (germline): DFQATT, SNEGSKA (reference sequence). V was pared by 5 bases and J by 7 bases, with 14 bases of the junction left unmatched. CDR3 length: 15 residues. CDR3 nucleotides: TGCAGTGCTCAGGAGTGGGGAGCGGGAGGGGGTGAGCAGTACTTC. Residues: CSAQEWGAGGGEQYF.

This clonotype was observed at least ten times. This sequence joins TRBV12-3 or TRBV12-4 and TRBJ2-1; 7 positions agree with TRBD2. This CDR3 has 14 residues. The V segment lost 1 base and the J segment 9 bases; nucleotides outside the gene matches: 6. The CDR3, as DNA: TGTGCCAGCAGTTTAGGTGGGAGGGCCGGTGAGCAGTTCTTC. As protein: CASSLGGRAGEQFF.

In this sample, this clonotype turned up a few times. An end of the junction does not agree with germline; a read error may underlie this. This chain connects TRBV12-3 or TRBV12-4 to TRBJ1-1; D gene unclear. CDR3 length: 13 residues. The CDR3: CASSLGLNTEASF. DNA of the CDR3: TGTGCCAGCAGTTTGGGCCTGAACACTGAAGCTTCCTTT.

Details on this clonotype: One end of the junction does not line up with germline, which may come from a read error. CDR3: CATSNSRPYKEQFF. The CDR3 bases are TGTGCCACCTCAAACTCCCGCCCTTACAAAGAGCAGTTCTTC. The chain recombines TRBV15 with TRBJ2-1; the D is unclear. The CDR3 extends over 14 amino acids. Germline V gene lookup returns CDR1 LNHNV and CDR2 YYDKDF (reference sequence).

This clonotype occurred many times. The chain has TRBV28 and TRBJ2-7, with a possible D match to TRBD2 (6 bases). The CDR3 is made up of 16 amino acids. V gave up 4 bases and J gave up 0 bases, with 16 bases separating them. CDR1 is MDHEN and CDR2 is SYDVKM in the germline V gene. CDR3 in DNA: TGTGCCAGCAGTTCTCAGACTAGGGGAAGCTCCTACGAGCAGTACTTC. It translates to CASSSQTRGSSYEQYF. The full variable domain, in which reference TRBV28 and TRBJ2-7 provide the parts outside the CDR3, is DVKVTQSSRYLVKRTGEKVFLECVQDMDHENMFWYRQDPGLGLRLIYFSYDVKMKEKGDIPEGYSVSREKKERFSLILESASTNQTSMYLCASSSQTRGSSYEQYFGPGTRLTVT.

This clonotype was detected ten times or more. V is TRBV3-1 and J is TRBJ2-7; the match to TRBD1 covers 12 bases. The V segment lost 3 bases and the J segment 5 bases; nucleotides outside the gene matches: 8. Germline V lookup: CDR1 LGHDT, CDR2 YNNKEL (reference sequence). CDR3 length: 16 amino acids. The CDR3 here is CASSHRIGTGGDEQYF. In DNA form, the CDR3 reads TGTGCCAGCAGCCACAGGATTGGGACAGGGGGCGACGAGCAGTACTTC.

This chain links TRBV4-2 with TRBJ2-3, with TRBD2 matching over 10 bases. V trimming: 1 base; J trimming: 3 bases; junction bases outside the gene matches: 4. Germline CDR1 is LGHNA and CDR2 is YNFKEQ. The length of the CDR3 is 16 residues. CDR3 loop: CASSQALAGETDTQYF. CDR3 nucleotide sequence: TGTGCCAGCAGCCAAGCTCTAGCGGGAGAAACAGATACGCAGTATTTT.

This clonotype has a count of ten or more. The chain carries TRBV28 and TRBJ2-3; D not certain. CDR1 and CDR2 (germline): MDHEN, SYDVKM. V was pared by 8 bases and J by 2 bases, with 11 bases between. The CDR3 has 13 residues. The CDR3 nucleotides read TGTGCCAGCGGGTCCTCTTTCACAGATACGCAGTATTTT. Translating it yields CASGSSFTDTQYF.

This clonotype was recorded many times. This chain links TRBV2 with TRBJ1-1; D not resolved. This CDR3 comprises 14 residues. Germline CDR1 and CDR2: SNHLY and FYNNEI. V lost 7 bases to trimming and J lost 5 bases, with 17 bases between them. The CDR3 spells CASTQTLTGTEAFF. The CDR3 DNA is TGTGCCAGCACCCAGACCCTTACGGGTACTGAAGCTTTCTTT.

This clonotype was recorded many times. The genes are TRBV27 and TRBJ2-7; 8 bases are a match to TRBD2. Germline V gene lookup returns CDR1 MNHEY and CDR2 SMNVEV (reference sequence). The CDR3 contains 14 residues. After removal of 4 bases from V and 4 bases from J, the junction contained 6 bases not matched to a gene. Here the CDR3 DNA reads TGTGCCAGCAGTTCCGGCGGGAGGACTTACGAGCAGTACTTC. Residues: CASSSGGRTYEQYF.

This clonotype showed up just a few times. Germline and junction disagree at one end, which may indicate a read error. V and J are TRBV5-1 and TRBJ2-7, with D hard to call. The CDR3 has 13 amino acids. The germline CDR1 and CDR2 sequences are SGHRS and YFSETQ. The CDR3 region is CASGLDPNYEQYF. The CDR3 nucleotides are TGCGCCAGCGGCTTGGATCCTAACTACGAGCAGTACTTC.

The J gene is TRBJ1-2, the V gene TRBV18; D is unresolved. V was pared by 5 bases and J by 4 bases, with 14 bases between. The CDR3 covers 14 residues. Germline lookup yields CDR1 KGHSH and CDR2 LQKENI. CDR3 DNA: TGTGCCAGCTCAGGGTCCTTCTCTAGCTATGGCTACACCTTC. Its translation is CASSGSFSSYGYTF.